The rows below give T cell receptor beta chains drawn from one sample of a study of blood T cells in healthy people across ages. TCRdb called the 5' RACE reads again in MiXCR, with one record for every CDR3 protein. The data show over a million distinct CDR3 sequences, 59% seen once. The material sequenced was blood. The receptor source for this set is a man aged 18 to 29 in good health. CDR3s include the opening cysteine and the closing phenylalanine or tryptophan. The order of the fields is D gene, V gene, clone size, J gene, CDR3 length, CDR3 protein, CDR3 DNA. A D gene is named only where the DNA matches it firmly. Only some rows state a clone size, as once, few, many or a class for expanded clones.

D gene: -
V gene: TRBV12-3/TRBV12-4
clone size: -
J gene: TRBJ2-3
CDR3 length: 14
CDR3 protein: CASSFWGTTDTQYF
CDR3 DNA: TGTGCCAGCAGTTTTTGGGGGACCACAGATACGCAGTATTTT

D gene: TRBD1
V gene: TRBV20-1
clone size: once
J gene: TRBJ1-2
CDR3 length: 13
CDR3 protein: CSARDQGARGYTF
CDR3 DNA: TGCAGTGCTAGAGATCAGGGGGCGCGTGGCTACACCTTC

D gene: TRBD2
V gene: TRBV5-6
clone size: once
J gene: TRBJ2-3
CDR3 length: 16
CDR3 protein: CASSLVTSGGPDTQYF
CDR3 DNA: TGTGCCAGCAGCTTGGTGACTAGCGGGGGCCCAGATACGCAGTATTTT

D gene: TRBD2
V gene: TRBV18
clone size: few
J gene: TRBJ2-1
CDR3 length: 14
CDR3 protein: CASSPRVSGDEQFF
CDR3 DNA: TGTGCCAGCTCACCCCGGGTCAGCGGGGATGAGCAGTTCTTC

D gene: TRBD2
V gene: TRBV7-2
clone size: once
J gene: TRBJ2-1
CDR3 length: 16
CDR3 protein: CASSLTLASSYNEQFF
CDR3 DNA: TGTGCCAGCAGCTTAACACTAGCGAGCTCCTACAATGAGCAGTTCTTC

D gene: TRBD2
V gene: TRBV6-5
clone size: -
J gene: TRBJ2-3
CDR3 length: 18
CDR3 protein: CASSYSVGGLVNTDTQYF
CDR3 DNA: TGTGCCAGCAGTTACTCAGTCGGCGGACTAGTGAACACAGATACGCAGTATTTT

D gene: -
V gene: TRBV6-6
clone size: -
J gene: TRBJ1-2
CDR3 length: 13
CDR3 protein: CASSPGTRRYYTF
CDR3 DNA: TGTGCCAGCAGCCCCGGGACAAGGAGGTACTACACCTTC

D gene: -
V gene: TRBV14
clone size: -
J gene: TRBJ2-2
CDR3 length: 14
CDR3 protein: CASTDRSGTGELFF
CDR3 DNA: TGTGCCAGCACCGACCGCAGCGGCACCGGGGAGCTGTTTTTT

D gene: TRBD2
V gene: TRBV10-3
clone size: -
J gene: TRBJ2-3
CDR3 length: 17
CDR3 protein: CAISVVVSGDATDTQYF
CDR3 DNA: TGTGCCATCAGTGTTGTGGTGAGCGGGGACGCCACAGATACGCAGTATTTT

D gene: TRBD2
V gene: TRBV15
clone size: -
J gene: TRBJ2-3
CDR3 length: 17
CDR3 protein: CATSDGLAGGFTDTQYF
CDR3 DNA: TGTGCCACCAGCGATGGGCTAGCGGGGGGCTTCACAGATACGCAGTATTTT

D gene: -
V gene: TRBV11-2
clone size: -
J gene: TRBJ1-2
CDR3 length: 16
CDR3 protein: CASSLGQDGPNYGYTF
CDR3 DNA: TGTGCCAGCAGCTTGGGTCAAGACGGACCTAACTATGGCTACACCTTC

D gene: -
V gene: TRBV15
clone size: -
J gene: TRBJ2-3
CDR3 length: 17
CDR3 protein: CATSRENSGARTDTQYF
CDR3 DNA: TGTGCCACCAGCAGAGAGAATAGCGGTGCTCGCACAGATACGCAGTATTTT

D gene: TRBD2
V gene: TRBV2
clone size: -
J gene: TRBJ2-1
CDR3 length: 15
CDR3 protein: CASSVPSGRAGEQFF
CDR3 DNA: TGTGCCAGCAGTGTCCCTAGCGGGAGGGCCGGTGAGCAGTTCTTC

D gene: -
V gene: TRBV20-1
clone size: -
J gene: TRBJ1-5
CDR3 length: 13
CDR3 protein: CSARDFGAQPQHF
CDR3 DNA: TGCAGTGCTAGAGATTTCGGGGCTCAGCCCCAGCATTTT

D gene: TRBD1
V gene: TRBV20-1
clone size: -
J gene: TRBJ2-7
CDR3 length: 15
CDR3 protein: CSVRKGEQGSYEQYF
CDR3 DNA: TGCAGTGTAAGGAAAGGCGAACAGGGGTCCTACGAGCAGTACTTC

D gene: -
V gene: TRBV6-5
clone size: many
J gene: TRBJ1-2
CDR3 length: 13
CDR3 protein: CASSPDSNYGYTF
CDR3 DNA: TGTGCCAGCAGTCCGGACAGTAACTATGGCTACACCTTC

D gene: TRBD2
V gene: TRBV4-1
clone size: -
J gene: TRBJ2-3
CDR3 length: 17
CDR3 protein: CASKPGLAGYATDTQYF
CDR3 DNA: TGCGCCAGCAAACCGGGACTAGCGGGATACGCCACAGATACGCAGTATTTT

D gene: TRBD2
V gene: TRBV5-1
clone size: -
J gene: TRBJ2-1
CDR3 length: 16
CDR3 protein: CASSFSSGAVNNEQFF
CDR3 DNA: TGCGCCAGCAGCTTTTCTAGCGGGGCAGTCAACAATGAGCAGTTCTTC

D gene: -
V gene: TRBV5-1
clone size: few
J gene: TRBJ2-3
CDR3 length: 13
CDR3 protein: CASSLTNADTQYF
CDR3 DNA: TGCGCCAGCAGCTTGACAAACGCGGATACGCAGTATTTT

D gene: -
V gene: TRBV12-3/TRBV12-4
clone size: -
J gene: TRBJ2-3
CDR3 length: 12
CDR3 protein: CASSMTGDAEYF
CDR3 DNA: TGTGCCAGCTCGATGACCGGGGATGCGGAGTATTTT

D gene: -
V gene: TRBV10-3
clone size: -
J gene: TRBJ2-1
CDR3 length: 15
CDR3 protein: CAISESGGSYNEQFF
CDR3 DNA: TGTGCCATCAGTGAGTCGGGGGGCTCCTACAATGAGCAGTTCTTC

D gene: TRBD1
V gene: TRBV5-1
clone size: -
J gene: TRBJ2-2
CDR3 length: 15
CDR3 protein: CASSPTGGSTGELFF
CDR3 DNA: TGCGCCAGCAGCCCCACAGGGGGGAGCACCGGGGAGCTGTTTTTT

D gene: -
V gene: TRBV7-9
clone size: -
J gene: TRBJ1-6
CDR3 length: 16
CDR3 protein: CASSLVGTSYNSPLHF
CDR3 DNA: TGTGCCAGCAGCTTAGTGGGGACCTCCTATAATTCACCCCTCCACTTT

D gene: -
V gene: TRBV2
clone size: -
J gene: TRBJ1-4
CDR3 length: 13
CDR3 protein: CASKPHSAEKLFF
CDR3 DNA: TGTGCCAGTAAACCCCACTCTGCGGAAAAACTGTTTTTT

D gene: TRBD2
V gene: TRBV6-1
clone size: -
J gene: TRBJ2-1
CDR3 length: 16
CDR3 protein: CASSRLAGGPYNEQFF
CDR3 DNA: TGCGCCAGCAGTCGACTAGCGGGGGGACCCTACAATGAGCAGTTCTTC

D gene: TRBD1
V gene: TRBV7-2
clone size: -
J gene: TRBJ1-2
CDR3 length: 14
CDR3 protein: CASSLRGQGIGYTF
CDR3 DNA: TGTGCCAGCAGCCTCCGTGGACAGGGGATCGGCTACACCTTC

D gene: -
V gene: TRBV29-1
clone size: -
J gene: TRBJ2-4
CDR3 length: 12
CDR3 protein: CSAKLAKNIQYF
CDR3 DNA: TGCAGCGCCAAACTAGCCAAAAACATTCAGTACTTC

D gene: -
V gene: TRBV6-1
clone size: -
J gene: TRBJ2-7
CDR3 length: 16
CDR3 protein: CASRREGQSLHYEQYF
CDR3 DNA: TGTGCCAGCAGACGCGAAGGACAATCTCTCCACTACGAGCAGTACTTC

D gene: -
V gene: TRBV11-2
clone size: few
J gene: TRBJ1-1
CDR3 length: 14
CDR3 protein: CASSPGEGNTEAFF
CDR3 DNA: TGTGCCAGCAGCCCTGGAGAGGGGAACACTGAAGCTTTCTTT

D gene: -
V gene: TRBV7-2
clone size: -
J gene: TRBJ2-7
CDR3 length: 14
CDR3 protein: CASSLDGVLDEQYF
CDR3 DNA: TGTGCCAGCAGCTTAGATGGGGTTCTGGACGAGCAGTACTTC

D gene: -
V gene: TRBV4-1
clone size: -
J gene: TRBJ2-5
CDR3 length: 15
CDR3 protein: CASSPKAALQETQYF
CDR3 DNA: TGCGCCAGCAGCCCTAAGGCGGCGTTACAAGAGACCCAGTACTTC

D gene: -
V gene: TRBV25-1
clone size: -
J gene: TRBJ1-6
CDR3 length: 15
CDR3 protein: CASSEYRDSNSPLHF
CDR3 DNA: TGTGCCAGCAGTGAATATCGAGACAGTAATTCACCCCTCCACTTT

D gene: -
V gene: TRBV29-1
clone size: -
J gene: TRBJ1-1
CDR3 length: 14
CDR3 protein: CSVNRENRVYEAFF
CDR3 DNA: TGCAGCGTTAACAGAGAGAATAGGGTGTATGAAGCTTTCTTT

D gene: -
V gene: TRBV29-1
clone size: -
J gene: TRBJ2-1
CDR3 length: 14
CDR3 protein: CSVAIGLLYNEQFF
CDR3 DNA: TGCAGCGTCGCGATTGGACTTCTATACAATGAGCAGTTCTTC

D gene: -
V gene: TRBV20-1
clone size: -
J gene: TRBJ2-1
CDR3 length: 15
CDR3 protein: CSARDLGKWYDEQFF
CDR3 DNA: TGCAGTGCTAGAGATCTGGGGAAGTGGTACGATGAGCAGTTCTTC

D gene: -
V gene: TRBV10-3
clone size: -
J gene: TRBJ2-7
CDR3 length: 12
CDR3 protein: CAISEWGYEQYF
CDR3 DNA: TGTGCCATCAGTGAGTGGGGCTACGAGCAGTACTTC

D gene: TRBD2
V gene: TRBV5-5
clone size: -
J gene: TRBJ2-7
CDR3 length: 16
CDR3 protein: CASSLVGGYGSYEQYF
CDR3 DNA: TGTGCCAGCAGCTTGGTCGGGGGGTATGGATCCTACGAGCAGTACTTC

D gene: TRBD2
V gene: TRBV12-3/TRBV12-4
clone size: -
J gene: TRBJ2-1
CDR3 length: 14
CDR3 protein: CASRLTSGVNEQFF
CDR3 DNA: TGTGCCAGCAGGCTGACTAGCGGAGTCAATGAGCAGTTCTTC

D gene: -
V gene: TRBV11-2
clone size: once
J gene: TRBJ1-4
CDR3 length: 16
CDR3 protein: CASSPGRAGENEKLFF
CDR3 DNA: TGTGCCAGCAGCCCTGGCCGGGCAGGGGAAAACGAAAAACTGTTTTTT

D gene: -
V gene: TRBV4-3
clone size: -
J gene: TRBJ2-1
CDR3 length: 14
CDR3 protein: CASSQDIDGNEQFF
CDR3 DNA: TGCGCCAGCAGCCAAGATATAGACGGGAATGAGCAGTTCTTC

D gene: TRBD1
V gene: TRBV27
clone size: -
J gene: TRBJ2-7
CDR3 length: 16
CDR3 protein: CASSLYSTGGQYEQYF
CDR3 DNA: TGTGCCAGCAGTTTATACTCTACAGGGGGCCAATACGAGCAGTACTTC

D gene: -
V gene: TRBV7-2
clone size: -
J gene: TRBJ2-1
CDR3 length: 15
CDR3 protein: CASSLGVGRLNEQFF
CDR3 DNA: TGTGCCAGCAGCTTAGGCGTGGGCAGATTAAATGAGCAGTTCTTC

D gene: -
V gene: TRBV9
clone size: -
J gene: TRBJ2-5
CDR3 length: 15
CDR3 protein: CASSVEGYGEETQYF
CDR3 DNA: TGTGCCAGCAGCGTAGAGGGTTATGGGGAAGAGACCCAGTACTTC

D gene: -
V gene: TRBV7-8
clone size: -
J gene: TRBJ2-1
CDR3 length: 13
CDR3 protein: CASSLMRGNEQFF
CDR3 DNA: TGTGCCAGCAGCCTTATGAGGGGGAATGAGCAGTTCTTC

D gene: -
V gene: TRBV20-1
clone size: -
J gene: TRBJ2-7
CDR3 length: 15
CDR3 protein: CSARVFGAYGHEQYF
CDR3 DNA: TGCAGTGCTAGAGTTTTTGGGGCCTACGGGCACGAGCAGTACTTC

D gene: -
V gene: TRBV12-3/TRBV12-4
clone size: -
J gene: TRBJ2-4
CDR3 length: 14
CDR3 protein: CASSSYSSFWEQYF
CDR3 DNA: TGTGCCAGCAGTTCCTATTCCTCTTTCTGGGAGCAGTACTTC

D gene: -
V gene: TRBV9
clone size: many
J gene: TRBJ2-3
CDR3 length: 12
CDR3 protein: CASSVDRDTQYF
CDR3 DNA: TGTGCCAGCAGCGTCGACAGAGATACGCAGTATTTT

D gene: -
V gene: TRBV19
clone size: -
J gene: TRBJ2-7
CDR3 length: 14
CDR3 protein: CASTTDWNSYEQYF
CDR3 DNA: TGTGCCAGCACTACGGACTGGAACTCCTACGAGCAGTACTTC

D gene: TRBD1
V gene: TRBV20-1
clone size: -
J gene: TRBJ1-6
CDR3 length: 17
CDR3 protein: CSAPGTGGGSHYSPLHF
CDR3 DNA: TGCAGTGCTCCCGGGACAGGGGGCGGGTCCCACTATTCACCCCTCCACTTT

D gene: -
V gene: TRBV2
clone size: -
J gene: TRBJ2-5
CDR3 length: 15
CDR3 protein: CASSFRTRYQETQYF
CDR3 DNA: TGTGCCAGCAGTTTCAGGACGCGGTACCAAGAGACCCAGTACTTC

D gene: -
V gene: TRBV28
clone size: -
J gene: TRBJ2-5
CDR3 length: 13
CDR3 protein: CASRPDSEETQYF
CDR3 DNA: TGTGCCAGCAGACCCGACAGCGAAGAGACCCAGTACTTC

D gene: TRBD1
V gene: TRBV7-9
clone size: few
J gene: TRBJ2-7
CDR3 length: 14
CDR3 protein: CASSAPGQDYEQYF
CDR3 DNA: TGTGCCAGCAGCGCCCCGGGACAGGATTACGAGCAGTACTTC

D gene: TRBD2
V gene: TRBV12-5
clone size: -
J gene: TRBJ2-7
CDR3 length: 14
CDR3 protein: CASGLLSGSYEQYF
CDR3 DNA: TGTGCTAGTGGTCTACTTAGCGGGAGCTACGAGCAGTACTTC